This T cell receptor (beta chain) was sequenced for a study of identical twins. Germline values: CDR1 SGHRS, CDR2 YFSETQ. This CDR3 contains 15 residues. Trimming removed 3 bases from V and 4 bases from J; junction bases left unmatched: 6. The table lists this clonotype with a few counts. TCRdb called the 5' RACE reads again in MiXCR, with one record for every CDR3 protein. This table holds 550,000 to 800,000 distinct CDR3 sequences, about 7.6% found once. Healthy Caucasians, and only they, were the donors. In addition, the sample was reused for a study of yellow fever vaccine responses in identical twins.

V is TRBV5-1 and J is TRBJ2-3, with TRBD1 matching 9 bases. This receptor was identified in a woman aged 18-29 years in good health. The sample was PBMCs. The CDR3 is CASSSPDRGADTQYF. The CDR3 coding sequence is TGCGCCAGCAGCTCACCGGACAGGGGCGCAGATACGCAGTATTTT.